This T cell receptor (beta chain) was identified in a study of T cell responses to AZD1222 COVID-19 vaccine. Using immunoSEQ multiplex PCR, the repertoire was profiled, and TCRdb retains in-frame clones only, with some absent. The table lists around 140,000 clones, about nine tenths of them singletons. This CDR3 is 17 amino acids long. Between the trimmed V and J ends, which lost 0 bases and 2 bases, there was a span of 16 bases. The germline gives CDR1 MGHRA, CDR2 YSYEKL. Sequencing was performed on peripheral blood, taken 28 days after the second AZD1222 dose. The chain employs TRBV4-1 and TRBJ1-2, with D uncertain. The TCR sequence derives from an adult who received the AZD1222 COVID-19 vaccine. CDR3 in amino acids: CASSQEAAASFNYGYTF. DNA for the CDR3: TGCGCCAGCAGCCAAGAGGCGGCAGCTTCCTTCAACTATGGCTACACCTTC.